Listed below are T cell receptor beta chains from one sample, sequenced in a study of blood T cell repertoires in COVID-19. Measured with immunoSEQ multiplex PCR; TCRdb has only the in-frame clones, and not every one. The sample yields 88,000 or so clones, roughly 91% seen once. Sequences were obtained from PBMCs or T cells enriched from blood (not recorded which). The receptors were gathered from a woman between 45 and 65 years old with acute COVID-19. Both conserved end residues are part of each CDR3. D genes are given only for firm matches. Clone size is shown for a subset of rows, as once, few, many or a class of expanded clone.

>-|TRBV10-1|TRBJ1-1|-
TGCGCCAGCAGTGAGTCCACTTCTGAAGCTTTCTTT
CASSESTSEAFF
>-|TRBV27|TRBJ1-2|few
TGTGCCAGCAGTTTTAAGGGGGGGCGCGATGGCTACACCTTC
CASSFKGGRDGYTF
>-|TRBV6-5|TRBJ2-1|-
TGTGCCAGCAGTCTGGGGGCGGATGCGGGTAATGAGCAGTTCTTC
CASSLGADAGNEQFF
>-|TRBV7-9|TRBJ1-1|-
TGTGCCAGCAGCTTCGGGCAGGGGATGACTGAAGCTTTCTTT
CASSFGQGMTEAFF
>-|TRBV5-1|TRBJ1-1|-
TGCGCCAGCAGCTCGGAGGGTGGGGGGAACACTGAAGCTTTCTTT
CASSSEGGGNTEAFF
>TRBD1|TRBV30|TRBJ1-2|few
TGTGCCTGGAGACAGGGGGACTATGGCTACACCTTC
CAWRQGDYGYTF
>-|TRBV28|TRBJ1-2|-
TGTGCCAGCAGGTCGGGGGGCTATAACTATGGCTACACCTTC
CASRSGGYNYGYTF
>TRBD2|TRBV19|TRBJ2-1|-
TGTGCCAGTAGTAGTAGCGGGAGATCCTACAATGAGCAGTTCTTC
CASSSSGRSYNEQFF
>-|TRBV3-1/TRBV3-2|TRBJ2-3|-
TGTGCCAGCACCCGACAGGAGAACACAGATACGCAGTATTTT
CASTRQENTDTQYF
>TRBD2|TRBV7-9|TRBJ2-1|-
TGTGCCAGCAGCTTAGACGGAGGGAGGGGCGATGAGCAGTTCTTC
CASSLDGGRGDEQFF
>-|TRBV18|TRBJ1-5|-
TGTGCCAGCTCACCACTGGGAGTCCGGGAGGCCCAGCATTTT
CASSPLGVREAQHF
>-|TRBV7-8|TRBJ2-2|once
TGTGCCAGCAGCCCACGGGAGGGGGAGCTGTTTTTT
CASSPREGELFF
>TRBD1|TRBV5-6|TRBJ1-1|once
TGTGCCAGCAGCCCGGGGACAGGGAGGAACACTGAAGCTTTCTTT
CASSPGTGRNTEAFF
>TRBD2|TRBV19|TRBJ2-1|-
TGTGCCAGTAGTATGACTAGCGGGTTCGGGAATGAGCAGTTCTTC
CASSMTSGFGNEQFF
>TRBD2|TRBV18|TRBJ2-1|-
TGTGCCAGCTCACCGTCCGGACTAGCGGGAGGCAATGAGCAGTTCTTC
CASSPSGLAGGNEQFF
>-|TRBV7-2|TRBJ1-5|once
TGTGCCAGCAGCTTGGGCTTAAGCAATCAGCCCCAGCATTTT
CASSLGLSNQPQHF
>TRBD2|TRBV7-2|TRBJ2-1|-
TGTGCCAGCAGCTTTGGCGGGAGGGCCGGAAATGAGCAGTTCTTC
CASSFGGRAGNEQFF
>-|TRBV24-1|TRBJ1-1|-
TGTGCCATCCAGGGTCCTGGGGGGACTGAAGCTTTCTTT
CAIQGPGGTEAFF
>TRBD2|TRBV27|TRBJ2-3|-
TGTGCCAGCCGGGGGGTGGGTAACACAGATACGCAGTATTTT
CASRGVGNTDTQYF
>-|TRBV6-7|TRBJ1-4|-
TGTGCCAGCAGCCCTCGACGGGGAGAAAAACTGTTTTTT
CASSPRRGEKLFF
>TRBD1|TRBV2|TRBJ2-1|-
TGTGCCAGCAGTGTGCCGGGACAGGGCTGGAATGAGCAGTTCTTC
CASSVPGQGWNEQFF
>TRBD1|TRBV7-9|TRBJ2-1|-
TGTGCCAGCAGCGAACAAGGGACAGGGGCGCCGTTCTTC
CASSEQGTGAPFF
>TRBD1|TRBV5-1|TRBJ2-7|once
TGCGCCAGCAGCCCTGACAGGGGAGTCCACGAGCAGTACTTC
CASSPDRGVHEQYF
>-|TRBV7-8|TRBJ1-1|-
TGTGCCAGCAGCCACTCTTTGGGGCGCACTGAAGCTTTCTTT
CASSHSLGRTEAFF
>-|TRBV3-1/TRBV3-2|TRBJ2-3|-
TGTGCCAGCAGCCAAGAATGGCTAGCCGGAGATACGCAGTATTTT
CASSQEWLAGDTQYF
>TRBD2|TRBV29-1|TRBJ2-5|-
TGCAGCGTTCCTGCGGGGGGGGAGACCCAGTACTTC
CSVPAGGETQYF
>-|TRBV7-6|TRBJ2-1|-
TGTGCCAGCAGCTTAGAGCAGCGGCTTAGCTCCTACAATGAGCAGTTCTTC
CASSLEQRLSSYNEQFF
>-|TRBV12-5|TRBJ2-7|once
TGTGCTAGTGGTCCCTCAGGTGCCCACGAGCAGTACTTC
CASGPSGAHEQYF
>-|TRBV4-2|TRBJ1-2|-
TGTGCCAGCAGCCTCGACAGGCTTGGCTACACCTTC
CASSLDRLGYTF
>-|TRBV6-5|TRBJ1-1|-
TGTGCCAGCAGTTACTCTAGTTCCGGAGGGGACACTGAAGCTTTCTTT
CASSYSSSGGDTEAFF
>-|TRBV12-3/TRBV12-4|TRBJ2-7|-
TGTGCCAGCAGTTTCACCGGCTACGAGCAGTACTTC
CASSFTGYEQYF
>-|TRBV15|TRBJ2-3|-
TGTGCCACCAGCAGAGGAGCGGCACCTAGCACAGATACGCAGTATTTT
CATSRGAAPSTDTQYF
>-|TRBV29-1|TRBJ1-1|-
TGCAGCGCCGGACTCGGGAGCGAGAACACTGAAGCTTTCTTT
CSAGLGSENTEAFF
>-|TRBV4-3|TRBJ2-7|-
TGCGCCAGCAGCCAAGCACTTGAGCGCCTATACGAGCAGTACTTC
CASSQALERLYEQYF
>TRBD1|TRBV19|TRBJ1-5|-
TGTGCCAGTAGTACCGGACAGGGGTCTATCGTCCATTGGCCCCAGCATTTT
CASSTGQGSIVHWPQHF
>TRBD2|TRBV5-1|TRBJ2-2|few
TGCGCCAGCCCACCCAGCGGGAGAGAGACCGGGGAGCTGTTTTTT
CASPPSGRETGELFF
>-|TRBV3-1/TRBV3-2|TRBJ2-1|-
TGTGCCAGCAGCCAAGATCCGCGGGGCTTCAATGAGCAGTTCTTC
CASSQDPRGFNEQFF
>TRBD1|TRBV4-3|TRBJ1-1|-
TGCGCCAGCAGCCAAGTGGGACAGGGGAACACTGAAGCTTTCTTT
CASSQVGQGNTEAFF
>TRBD1|TRBV9|TRBJ2-7|-
TGTGCCAGCAGCGAACAGGGGGCCAGGGGAGAGCAGTACTTC
CASSEQGARGEQYF
>TRBD1|TRBV6-2/TRBV6-3|TRBJ1-2|-
TGTGCCAGCAGTTTACTACTGCGGGGTACAGGGGCGGACTATGGCTACACCTTC
CASSLLLRGTGADYGYTF
>-|TRBV6-5|TRBJ1-2|-
TGTGCCAGCTCCGTGGGGGGTCTTAGCTATGGCTACACCTTC
CASSVGGLSYGYTF
>TRBD1|TRBV5-1|TRBJ2-5|-
TGCGCCAGCAGCACACAGGGGGCGGGAGAGACCCAGTACTTC
CASSTQGAGETQYF
>TRBD1|TRBV19|TRBJ1-1|-
TGTGCCAGTAGTATCCCGGGACAGGGTGAAGCTTTCTTT
CASSIPGQGEAFF
>-|TRBV3-1/TRBV3-2|TRBJ1-3|-
TGTGCCAGCAGCCGCGGTCCTGGTCAGGGAAACACCATATATTTT
CASSRGPGQGNTIYF
>TRBD2|TRBV11-2|TRBJ2-1|-
TGTGCCAGCAGCTTAAGGACTAGCGGAGACAATGAGCAGTTCTTC
CASSLRTSGDNEQFF
>-|TRBV30|TRBJ2-2|once
TGTGCCTGGAGTCCACAGGGCCTCGGGGAGCTGTTTTTT
CAWSPQGLGELFF
>TRBD2|TRBV19|TRBJ2-3|-
TGTGCCAGTAGTACACAGCGGGAGGGCACAGATACGCAGTATTTT
CASSTQREGTDTQYF
>TRBD1|TRBV11-3|TRBJ1-1|once
TGTGCCAGCAGCTTAGATCAGGGGGCCCGGAACACTGAAGCTTTCTTT
CASSLDQGARNTEAFF
>TRBD1|TRBV6-5|TRBJ1-1|-
TGTGCCAGCAGTCACAGGGGACTGAACACTGAAGCTTTCTTT
CASSHRGLNTEAFF
>-|TRBV11-2|TRBJ2-7|-
TGTGCCAGCAGCTTAGGGACAGCGTCCTACGAGCAGTACTTC
CASSLGTASYEQYF
>TRBD1|TRBV27|TRBJ2-1|-
TGTGCCAGCAGTTCAAACAGGGGACGTGGAAATGAGCAGTTCTTC
CASSSNRGRGNEQFF
>-|TRBV19|TRBJ2-5|-
TGTGCCAGTTTATCAGGGGTAGGACAGACCCAGTACTTC
CASLSGVGQTQYF
>TRBD2|TRBV7-2|TRBJ2-5|once
TGTGCCAGCAGCTTAAACGGGAGGGCGGAGACCCAGTACTTC
CASSLNGRAETQYF
>-|TRBV11-3|TRBJ2-3|-
TGTGCCAGCAGCTATGGCAGGGATACGCAGTATTTT
CASSYGRDTQYF
>-|TRBV18|TRBJ2-1|-
TGTGCCAGCTCACCAAAGGGGGACGGGACTGAGCAGTTCTTC
CASSPKGDGTEQFF